The entry that follows covers one TCR beta chain sequence. No antigen is known for it. Base qualities are not at hand, and no much larger clone is one base apart. Trimming leaves V shorter by 2 bases and J shorter by 4 bases, with the junction holding 12 bases beyond the gene matches. As encoded in the germline V gene, CDR1 is MDHEN while CDR2 is SYDVKM. Including cysteine and phenylalanine, the CDR3 has 17 amino acids. The kept DNA is CDR3 alone, 51 bases in frame from the first base. The method behind the library was the immunoSEQ multiplex PCR assay. A mixture of 60 forward primers for TCR Vbeta segments and 13 reverse primers for TCR Jbeta segments was used in the multiplex PCR. The CDR3 region of rearranged TCR beta genes was amplified from genomic DNA with a multiplex PCR assay. The amplified TCR beta libraries were sequenced on the Illumina HiSeq System as 87-base-pair reads. As for the authors' bioinformatics: A later analysis tallied around 82 million unique TCR beta chains across the approximately 670 repertoires, and some 12 million of those chains were shared by two or more donors. Raw reads were error-corrected and collapsed into unique sequences by a nearest-neighbor algorithm in which closely related sequences were merged to remove PCR and sequencing errors. To assign V, D and J gene segments, CDR3 sequences were aligned to IMGT reference sequences. For a sequence to be retained, a match of at least six nucleotides was required to both a V gene segment and a J gene segment. Rearrangements were called productive when the CDR3 lacked stop codons and stayed in frame with V and J; all others were non-productive. CDR3 was defined by IMGT convention, running from the second conserved V-encoded cysteine to the conserved J-encoded phenylalanine. Sequences without an unambiguous match to a single V gene segment were excluded from the earlier analysis of a few hundred of the donors. In an earlier analysis of approximately 590 of the donors, a V segment was called functional when productive rearrangements were above 56.7%, and segregating when the standard deviation between donors exceeded 5%. A statistical classification framework was built to diagnose cytomegalovirus status from the catalog of TCR beta chain sequences. A later analysis assigned V and J genes by comparing TCR nucleotide sequences with IMGT/GENE-DB human TR gene sequences. Using the TCRdist pipeline, a later analysis assigned CDR3 sequences along with most-parsimonious VDJ recombination scenarios. In a later analysis, each TCR beta chain was defined by its CDR3 amino acid sequence together with its V-gene family, and reads without a unique V-gene family were excluded. A later analysis removed several hundred highly shared, low-generation-probability nucleotide sequences to deal with suspected cross-contamination and a sequencing artifact. In a later analysis, a clonal expansion index was calculated for each public chain from normalized within-repertoire ranks of inferred template counts. In a later analysis, generation probabilities were computed with a VDJ recombination model fitted to out-of-frame rearrangements, and the resulting probabilities were checked against IGoR. A later analysis scored TCR-TCR, TCR-HLA and TCR-CMV co-occurrence with hypergeometric tests, applying a repertoire-size bias correction to TCR pairs. In a later analysis, false discovery rates were estimated by permuting HLA or CMV assignments 20 times. In a later analysis, co-occurring TCRs were grouped using DBSCAN, with TCRdist sequence similarity added in when clustering inside HLA-allele-positive subsets. For co-occurrence clustering, repertoires with fewer than 30,000 or more than 120,000 public chains were excluded, along with five or six repertoires with anomalous nucleotide sharing. TCRdb's version of the immuneACCESS table is confined to in-frame rearrangements and falls short of the full clone set. An unresolved V gene accounts for under half of the shortfall where checked; the remainder is of unknown origin. V, J and clone size reflect that table, while D and trimming were determined from the DNA. Counted in this sample were some 120,000 clones; around 75% of them appeared once. Jointly, the top ten make up 1.6% of the sample.

In total, 630 or so healthy bone marrow donors made up the cohort. At the time of sampling, every cohort member was nominally healthy, though immune exposures that went unrecorded were likely present. The donor tested CMV seronegative and was one of the 352 seronegative cohort members. Each donor provided a peripheral blood sample, and peripheral blood mononuclear cells were used for TCR beta sequencing. Genomic DNA extraction from the blood cell samples was performed with the Qiagen DNeasy Blood Extraction Kit. The data were taken from a study of cytomegalovirus exposure and HLA in healthy donors (dated by TCRdb to about 2017). With respect to the entire study: According to an earlier analysis of 587 of the donors, about 190 million T cells yielded 117 million unique TCR beta sequences and about 300 Gb of sequence data. An early release that covered about 640 HLA-typed donors contained approximately 300 gigabases of sequencing data and tens of millions of unique TCR sequences. The genetic ancestry cluster associated with self-reported Caucasian donors included 70% to 85% of the approximately 400 genotyped donors. The aim of the study was to test whether cataloging public T cell receptors could identify signatures of past pathogen exposure. The study used immunosequencing to profile the T cell repertoires of several hundred subjects and linked those repertoires to cytomegalovirus serostatus. Along with the approximately 700-subject first cohort, a separate validation cohort of 120 different subjects was used. To predict cytomegalovirus infection status, the study combined high-throughput TCR immunosequencing, statistical association of individual TCRs with disease status, and machine learning. In a later analysis, previously published TCR beta repertoires from fewer than 750 donors were re-analyzed and high-resolution HLA genotyping was added so that TCR occurrence patterns could be studied. The later analysis used no new phenotypic data to find candidate immune exposures, relying instead on TCR beta sequences and their occurrence across donors. To decide whether each TCR beta V gene segment behaved as functional or pseudogenic, an earlier analysis of nearly 600 of the donors relied on high-throughput TCR beta sequencing. Donor age, sex, ethnicity and CMV serostatus were compiled together with the repertoire data. Genome-wide SNP genotypes for about 60% of the roughly 670 donors were used in a later genetic analysis, which treated that subset as a discovery cohort. All discovery cohort repertoires had been generated on a single sequencing platform. HLA typing included class I and class II loci at four-digit resolution. Typing coverage differed by locus: A, B, C, DRB1 and DQB1 were typed in roughly 629-640 donors, DQA1 in approximately 520, DPA1 in some 610, and DPB1 in approximately 450. Roughly 5 DR-DQ haplotypes were handled as single units for association and clustering because linkage in the cohort was strong. Among 398 genotyped donors of the cohort, an average of approximately 200,000 unique TCR beta nucleotide sequences was sequenced per donor, of which 15% to 20% were non-productive.

Overall study outcomes, separate from this receptor: Linkage disequilibrium might explain the correlated functional status among segregating V segments, but an unknown experimental factor could not be excluded. This cohort had only TCR beta chains sequenced, and the lack of alpha or paired-chain data limited which features could be detected. A later analysis associated around 16,000 TCR beta sequences with specific HLA alleles at a false discovery rate of 0.05. According to the authors, the approach could potentially be generalized to other disease states and immunological phenotypes. Cytomegalovirus status was reported to be diagnosed by the classifier with high specificity and sensitivity in both the original and validation cohorts. The study listed 150 to 200 TCR beta chains as associated with cytomegalovirus. A cluster of highly shared sequence variants was judged likely to be a technical artifact of the sequencing pipeline. Presence/absence analyses assumed roughly uniform sequencing depth across donors, an assumption that may not hold. A later analysis found that TCR association rates varied across HLA loci, with DRB1 alleles showing the most associated TCRs and HLA-C alleles the fewest. The 87-base-pair reads could not distinguish some IMGT-functional V segments, including TRBV6-2 and TRBV6-3, so those segments were excluded. V-gene and J-gene trimming of TCR beta chains was associated with a missense DCLRE1C variant in a later genetic analysis, and the association was replicated in an independent cohort. While some public TCRs were present in many individuals, most TCR sequences turned up only very rarely across donors. According to a later analysis, most CMV-associated TCR beta chains appeared to be HLA-restricted, and the HLA associations seemed to be driven largely by CMV exposure. An earlier analysis of several hundred of the donors showed that most TCR beta V segments appeared in productive rearrangements either about 87% or about 30% of the time, which broadly matched IMGT annotations. In vitro tests confirmed that three of the cytomegalovirus-associated TCR beta chains recognize cytomegalovirus antigens. For the cohort, immune exposure information was limited to CMV serostatus. Because HLA typing was missing for some donors at each locus, association tests included only the typed subset. The earlier analysis of approximately 540 of the donors excluded some 16 rarely observed V segments, including chromosome 9 orphons, because counts were too low. Compared with the roughly 710-donor mean, donors in an Asian-associated ancestry cluster had fewer N-insertions in productive TCRs, according to a later genetic analysis. A later analysis found that HLA-associated TCR beta chains were more clonally expanded and had lower generation probabilities than equally common non-associated chains. When HLA alleles, especially DR and DQ, strongly co-occurred, TCR associations were difficult to assign to individual alleles. A further reported finding was that TCR beta sequences accurately predicted the HLA-A and HLA-B alleles for most subjects in the first cohort. In a later analysis, several top co-occurrence clusters were reported to appear linked to parvovirus B19, influenza, CMV and Epstein-Barr virus.

The sample comprised PBMCs. The source of this sequence is a woman between 18 and 29 years old in good health and CMV-seronegative. The V and J genes are TRBV28 and TRBJ2-7; 9 middle bases align to TRBD1. The DNA reads TGTGCCAGCAGTTTAAGGGGGTGGGACAGGGAAACTTACGAGCAGTACTTC. Translated, this gives CASSLRGWDRETYEQYF.